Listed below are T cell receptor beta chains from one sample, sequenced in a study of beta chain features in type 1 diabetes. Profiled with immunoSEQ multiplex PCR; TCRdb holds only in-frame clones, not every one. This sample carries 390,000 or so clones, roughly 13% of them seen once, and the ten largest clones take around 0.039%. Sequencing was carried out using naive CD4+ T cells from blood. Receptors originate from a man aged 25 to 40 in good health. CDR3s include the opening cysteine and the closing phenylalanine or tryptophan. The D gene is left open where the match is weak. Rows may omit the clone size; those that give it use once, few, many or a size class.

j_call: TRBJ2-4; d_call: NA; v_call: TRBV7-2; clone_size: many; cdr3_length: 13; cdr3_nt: TGTGCCAGCAGCCGGGGGGCCGGAAACATTCAGTACTTC; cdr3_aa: CASSRGAGNIQYF
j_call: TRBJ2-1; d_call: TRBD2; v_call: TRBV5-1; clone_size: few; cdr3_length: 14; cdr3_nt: TGCGCCAGCAGCCCGGGGAGGGCTCCCGATGAGCAGTTCTTC; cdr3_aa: CASSPGRAPDEQFF
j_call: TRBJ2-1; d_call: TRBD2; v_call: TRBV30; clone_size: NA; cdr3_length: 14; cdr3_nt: TGTGCCTGGACTAGCGGGAGCTCCTACAATGAGCAGTTCTTC; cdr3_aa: CAWTSGSSYNEQFF
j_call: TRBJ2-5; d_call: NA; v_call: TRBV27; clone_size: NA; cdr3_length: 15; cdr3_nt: TGTGCCAGCAGTTTAGTCCGGGGCAGAACGGAGACCCAGTACTTC; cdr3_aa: CASSLVRGRTETQYF
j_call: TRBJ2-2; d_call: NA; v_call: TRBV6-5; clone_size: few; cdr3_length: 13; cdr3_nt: TGTGCCAGCAGGCCCCAGAACACCGGGGAGCTGTTTTTT; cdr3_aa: CASRPQNTGELFF
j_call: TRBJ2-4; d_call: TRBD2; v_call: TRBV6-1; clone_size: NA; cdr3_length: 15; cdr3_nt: TGTGCCAGCAGTGGGGAGGGGTTAGCCAAAAACATTCAGTACTTC; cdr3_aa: CASSGEGLAKNIQYF
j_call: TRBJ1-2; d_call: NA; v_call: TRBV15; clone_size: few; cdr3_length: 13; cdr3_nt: TGTGCCACCAGCAGAGAAACAGGGTATGGCTACACCTTC; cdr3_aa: CATSRETGYGYTF
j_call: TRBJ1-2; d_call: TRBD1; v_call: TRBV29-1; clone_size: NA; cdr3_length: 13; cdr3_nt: TGCAGCGCTGAGGGACAGGACGCGGGGGGCTACACCTTC; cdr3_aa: CSAEGQDAGGYTF
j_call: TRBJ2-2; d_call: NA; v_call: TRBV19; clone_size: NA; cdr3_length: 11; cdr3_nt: TGTGCCAGTACCACCACCGGGGAGCTGTTTTTT; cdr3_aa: CASTTTGELFF
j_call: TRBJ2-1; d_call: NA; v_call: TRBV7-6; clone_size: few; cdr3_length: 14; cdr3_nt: TGTGCCAGCAGCACCCGGAAGGGAGTCCCGGAGCAGTTCTTC; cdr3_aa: CASSTRKGVPEQFF
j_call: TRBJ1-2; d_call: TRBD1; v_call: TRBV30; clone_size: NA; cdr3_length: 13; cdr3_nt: TGTGCCTGGAGTCGGGACAGCGGTTATGGCTACACCTTC; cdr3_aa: CAWSRDSGYGYTF
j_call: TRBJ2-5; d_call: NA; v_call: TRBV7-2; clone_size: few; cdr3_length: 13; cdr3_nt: TGTGCCAGCAGCTGGCCGGGGCAAGGGACCCAGTACTTC; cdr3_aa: CASSWPGQGTQYF
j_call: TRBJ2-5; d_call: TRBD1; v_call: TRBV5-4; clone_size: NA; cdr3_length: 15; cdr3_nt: TGTGCCAGCAGCTTCGTCCAGGGGGCGAAAGAGACCCAGTACTTC; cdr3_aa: CASSFVQGAKETQYF
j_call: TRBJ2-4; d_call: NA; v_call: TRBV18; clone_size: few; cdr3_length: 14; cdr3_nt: TGTGCCAGCCGCGAAGCGGGCCATGCGAACATTCAGTACTTC; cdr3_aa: CASREAGHANIQYF
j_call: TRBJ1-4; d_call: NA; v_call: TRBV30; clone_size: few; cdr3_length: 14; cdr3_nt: TGTGCCTGGAGCAGCAGCCAGGATAATGAAAAACTGTTTTTT; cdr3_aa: CAWSSSQDNEKLFF
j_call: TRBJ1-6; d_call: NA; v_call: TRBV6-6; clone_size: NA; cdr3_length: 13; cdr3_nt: TGTGCCAGCAGGGTTTCCTATAATTCACCCCTCCACTTT; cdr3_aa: CASRVSYNSPLHF
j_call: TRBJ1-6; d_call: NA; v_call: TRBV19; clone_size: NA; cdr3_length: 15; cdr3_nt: TGTGCCAGTAGTCCCCGGTACCGCGGAAGTTCACCCCTCCACTTT; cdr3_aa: CASSPRYRGSSPLHF
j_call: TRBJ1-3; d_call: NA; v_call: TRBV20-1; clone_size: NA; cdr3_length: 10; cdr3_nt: TGCAGTGAGGGCCGACACACCATATATTTT; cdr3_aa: CSEGRHTIYF
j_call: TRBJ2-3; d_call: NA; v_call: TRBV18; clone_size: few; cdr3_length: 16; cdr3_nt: TGTGCCAGCTCACCTAGAATAGGACAGATCACAGATACGCAGTATTTT; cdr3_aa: CASSPRIGQITDTQYF
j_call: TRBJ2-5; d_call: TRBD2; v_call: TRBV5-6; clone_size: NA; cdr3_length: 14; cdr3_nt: TGTGCCAGCAGCCTCCGGGGGGGCCAAGAGACCCAGTACTTC; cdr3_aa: CASSLRGGQETQYF
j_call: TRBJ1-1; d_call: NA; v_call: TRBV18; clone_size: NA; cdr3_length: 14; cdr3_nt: TGTGCCAGCTCGCGACAGGATATGAACACTGAAGCTTTCTTT; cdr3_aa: CASSRQDMNTEAFF
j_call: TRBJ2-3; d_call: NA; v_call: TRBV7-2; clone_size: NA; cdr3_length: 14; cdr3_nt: TGTGCCAGCAGCGGCAGGGTTCCCACAGATACGCAGTATTTT; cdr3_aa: CASSGRVPTDTQYF
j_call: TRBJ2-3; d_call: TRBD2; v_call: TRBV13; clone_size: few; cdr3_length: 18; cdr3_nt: TGTGCCAGCAGCGCCCGACTAGCGGGAGGGTCGCTACCCAATACGCAGTATTTT; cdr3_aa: CASSARLAGGSLPNTQYF
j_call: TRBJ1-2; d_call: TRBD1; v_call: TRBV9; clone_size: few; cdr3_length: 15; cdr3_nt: TGTGCCAGCAGCTCAACCGGACAGGGGGCTGGTGGCTACACCTTC; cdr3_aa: CASSSTGQGAGGYTF
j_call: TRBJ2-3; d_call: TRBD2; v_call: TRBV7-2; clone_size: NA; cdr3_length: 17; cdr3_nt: TGTGCCAGCAGCTTCAGACTAGCGGGGGGGCCTGGAGATACGCAGTATTTT; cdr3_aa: CASSFRLAGGPGDTQYF
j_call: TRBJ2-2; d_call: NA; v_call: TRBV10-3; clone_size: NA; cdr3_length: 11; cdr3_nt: TGTGCCACCCTGAACACCGGGGAGCTGTTTTTT; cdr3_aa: CATLNTGELFF
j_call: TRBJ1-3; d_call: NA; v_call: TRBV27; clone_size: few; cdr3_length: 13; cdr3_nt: TGTGCCAGCAGCCTACAAGGTGGAAACACCATATATTTT; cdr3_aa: CASSLQGGNTIYF
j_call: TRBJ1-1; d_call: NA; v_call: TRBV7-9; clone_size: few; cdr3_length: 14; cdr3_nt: TGTGCCAGCAGCTTAAGAGGTGGGGACACTGAAGCTTTCTTT; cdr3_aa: CASSLRGGDTEAFF
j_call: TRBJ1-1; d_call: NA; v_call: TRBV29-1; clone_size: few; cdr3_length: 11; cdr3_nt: TGCAGCGTCGTCAGAGGCTCTGAAGCTTTCTTT; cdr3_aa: CSVVRGSEAFF
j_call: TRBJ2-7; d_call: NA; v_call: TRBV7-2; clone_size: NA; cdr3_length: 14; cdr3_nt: TGTGCCAGCAGCTTAGGCCAAGGGGCCTACGAGCAGTACTTC; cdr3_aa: CASSLGQGAYEQYF
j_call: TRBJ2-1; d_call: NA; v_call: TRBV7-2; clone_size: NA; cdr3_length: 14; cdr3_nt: TGTGCCAGCAGCTTAAGCCCACTAGGGAATGAGCAGTTCTTC; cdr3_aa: CASSLSPLGNEQFF
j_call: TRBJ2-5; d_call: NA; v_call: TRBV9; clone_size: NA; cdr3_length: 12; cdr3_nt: TGTGCCAGCAGCGCCGCTCAAGAGACCCAGTACTTC; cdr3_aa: CASSAAQETQYF